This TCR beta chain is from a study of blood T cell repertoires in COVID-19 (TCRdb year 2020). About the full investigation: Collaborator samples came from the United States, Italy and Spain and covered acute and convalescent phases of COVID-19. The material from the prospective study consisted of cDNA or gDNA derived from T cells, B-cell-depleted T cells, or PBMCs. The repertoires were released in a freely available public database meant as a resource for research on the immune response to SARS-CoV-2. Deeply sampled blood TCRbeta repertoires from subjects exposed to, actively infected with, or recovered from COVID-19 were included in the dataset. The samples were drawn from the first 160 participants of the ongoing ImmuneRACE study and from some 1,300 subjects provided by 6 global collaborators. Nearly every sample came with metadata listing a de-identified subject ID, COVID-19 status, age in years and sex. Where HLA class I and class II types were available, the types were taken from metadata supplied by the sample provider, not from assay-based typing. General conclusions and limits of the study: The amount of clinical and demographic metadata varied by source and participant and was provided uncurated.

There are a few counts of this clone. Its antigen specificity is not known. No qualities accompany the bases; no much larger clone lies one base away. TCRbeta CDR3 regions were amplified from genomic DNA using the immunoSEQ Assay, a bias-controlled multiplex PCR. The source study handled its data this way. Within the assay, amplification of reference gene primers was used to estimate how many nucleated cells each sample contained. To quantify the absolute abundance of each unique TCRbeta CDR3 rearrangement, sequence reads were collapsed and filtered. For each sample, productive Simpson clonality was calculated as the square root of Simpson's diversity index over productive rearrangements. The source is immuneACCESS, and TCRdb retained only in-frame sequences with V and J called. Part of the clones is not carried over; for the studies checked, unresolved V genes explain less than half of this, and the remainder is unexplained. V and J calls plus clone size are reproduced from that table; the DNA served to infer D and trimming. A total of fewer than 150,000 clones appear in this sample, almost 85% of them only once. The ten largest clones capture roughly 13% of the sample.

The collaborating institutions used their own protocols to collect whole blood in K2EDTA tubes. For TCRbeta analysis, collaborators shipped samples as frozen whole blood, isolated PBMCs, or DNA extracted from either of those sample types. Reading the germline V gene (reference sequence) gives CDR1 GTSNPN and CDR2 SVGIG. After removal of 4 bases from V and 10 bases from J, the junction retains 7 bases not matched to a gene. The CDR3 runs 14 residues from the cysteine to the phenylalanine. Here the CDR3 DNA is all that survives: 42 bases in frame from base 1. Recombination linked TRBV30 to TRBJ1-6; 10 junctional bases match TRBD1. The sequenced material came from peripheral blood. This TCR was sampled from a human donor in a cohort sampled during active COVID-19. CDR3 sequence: CAWTGTGVGSPLHF. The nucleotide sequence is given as TGTGCCTGGACGGGGACAGGGGTAGGCTCACCCCTCCACTTT.